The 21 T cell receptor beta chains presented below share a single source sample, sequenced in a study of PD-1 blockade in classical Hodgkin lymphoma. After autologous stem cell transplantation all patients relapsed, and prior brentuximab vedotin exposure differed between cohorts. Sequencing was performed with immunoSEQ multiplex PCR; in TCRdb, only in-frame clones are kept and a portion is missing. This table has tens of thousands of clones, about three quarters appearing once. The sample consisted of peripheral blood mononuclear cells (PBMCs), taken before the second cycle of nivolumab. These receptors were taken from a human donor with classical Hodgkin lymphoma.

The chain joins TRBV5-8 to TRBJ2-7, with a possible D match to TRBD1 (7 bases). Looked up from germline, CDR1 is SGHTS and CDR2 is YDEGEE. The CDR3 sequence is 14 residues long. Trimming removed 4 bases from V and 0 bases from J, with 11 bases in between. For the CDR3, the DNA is TGTGCCAGCAGCGGCGGGGACAGCTCCTACGAGCAGTACTTC. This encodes CASSGGDSSYEQYF.

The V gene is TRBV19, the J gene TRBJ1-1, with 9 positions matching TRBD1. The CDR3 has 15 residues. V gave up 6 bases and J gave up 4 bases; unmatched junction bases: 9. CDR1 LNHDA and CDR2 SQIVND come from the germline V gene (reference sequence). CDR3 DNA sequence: TGTGCCAGTAGGCAACAGGGGGCGGGAGGCACTGAAGCTTTCTTT. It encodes CASRQQGAGGTEAFF.

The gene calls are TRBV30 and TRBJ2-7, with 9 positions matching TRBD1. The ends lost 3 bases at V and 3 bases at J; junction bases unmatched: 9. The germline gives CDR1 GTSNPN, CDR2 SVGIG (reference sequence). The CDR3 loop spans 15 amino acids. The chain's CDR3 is CAWREKGQGGYEQYF. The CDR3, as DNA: TGTGCCTGGAGGGAAAAGGGACAGGGCGGCTACGAGCAGTACTTC. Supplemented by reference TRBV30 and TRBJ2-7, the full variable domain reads SQTIHQWPATLVQPVGSPLSLECTVEGTSNPNLYWYRQAAGRGLQLLFYSVGIGQISSEVPQNLSASRPQDRQFILSSKKLLLSDSGFYLCAWREKGQGGYEQYFGPGTRLTVT.

The CDR3 reads CASSSLGLAGGLDNEQFF. DNA of the CDR3: TGTGCCAGCAGCTCTCTGGGACTAGCGGGAGGCCTAGACAATGAGCAGTTCTTC. V usage is TRBV5-6 and J usage is TRBJ2-1; 15 nucleotides align to TRBD2. CDR1 is SGHDT and CDR2 is YYEEEE in the germline V gene. Trimming cost V 3 bases and J 5 bases; bases outside gene matches: 9. There are 18 residues in the CDR3. Supplemented by reference TRBV5-6 and TRBJ2-1, the full variable domain reads DAGVTQSPTHLIKTRGQQVTLRCSPKSGHDTVSWYQQALGQGPQFIFQYYEEEERQRGNFPDRFSGHQFPNYSSELNVNALLLGDSALYLCASSSLGLAGGLDNEQFFGPGTRLTVL.

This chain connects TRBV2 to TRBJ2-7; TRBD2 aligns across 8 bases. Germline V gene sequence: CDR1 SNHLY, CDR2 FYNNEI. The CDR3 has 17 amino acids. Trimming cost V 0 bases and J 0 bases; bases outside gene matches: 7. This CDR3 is CASSEALAGESSYEQYF. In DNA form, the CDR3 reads TGTGCCAGCAGTGAAGCGCTAGCGGGCGAAAGCTCCTACGAGCAGTACTTC.

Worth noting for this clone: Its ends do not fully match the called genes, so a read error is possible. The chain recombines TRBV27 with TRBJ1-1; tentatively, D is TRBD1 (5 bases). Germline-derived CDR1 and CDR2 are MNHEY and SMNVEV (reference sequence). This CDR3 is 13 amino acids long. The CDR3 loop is CASSWGKPGTKAF. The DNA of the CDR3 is TGTGCCAGCAGTTGGGGAAAGCCCGGGACCAAAGCCTTT.

The CDR3 sequence: CASSSDGYQPQHF. Here the CDR3 DNA reads TGTGCCAGCAGTTCGGACGGATATCAGCCCCAGCATTTT. The genes are TRBV6-6 and TRBJ1-5; D gene unclear. CDR3 length: 13 amino acids. Germline V gives CDR1 MNHNY, CDR2 SVGAGI (reference sequence). V lost 4 bases, J lost 5 bases, and 9 bases lay in between.

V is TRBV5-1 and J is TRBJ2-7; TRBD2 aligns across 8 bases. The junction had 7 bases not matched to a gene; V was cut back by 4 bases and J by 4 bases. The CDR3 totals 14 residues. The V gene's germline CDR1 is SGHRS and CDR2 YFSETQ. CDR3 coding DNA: TGCGCCAGCAGCGATGCGGGAGGAACGTACGAGCAGTACTTC. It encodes CASSDAGGTYEQYF.

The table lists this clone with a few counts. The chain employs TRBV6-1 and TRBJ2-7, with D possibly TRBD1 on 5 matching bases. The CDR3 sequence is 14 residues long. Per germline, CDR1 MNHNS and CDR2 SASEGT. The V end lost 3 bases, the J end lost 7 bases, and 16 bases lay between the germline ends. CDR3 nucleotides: TGTGCCAGCAGTGACGCTCAAAGGGGTTGGGAGCAGTACTTC. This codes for CASSDAQRGWEQYF.

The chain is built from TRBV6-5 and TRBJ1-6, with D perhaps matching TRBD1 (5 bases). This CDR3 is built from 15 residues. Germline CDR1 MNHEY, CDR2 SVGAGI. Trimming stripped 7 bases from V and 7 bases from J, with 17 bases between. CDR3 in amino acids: CASTHRTGLNSPLHF. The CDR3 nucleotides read TGTGCCAGCACTCACAGGACGGGATTGAATTCACCCCTCCACTTT.

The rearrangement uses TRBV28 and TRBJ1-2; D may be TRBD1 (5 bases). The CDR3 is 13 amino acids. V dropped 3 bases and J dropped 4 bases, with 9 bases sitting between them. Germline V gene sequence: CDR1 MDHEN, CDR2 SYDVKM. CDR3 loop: CASSLGRVYGYTF. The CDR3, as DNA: TGTGCCAGCAGTTTGGGACGAGTCTATGGCTACACCTTC.

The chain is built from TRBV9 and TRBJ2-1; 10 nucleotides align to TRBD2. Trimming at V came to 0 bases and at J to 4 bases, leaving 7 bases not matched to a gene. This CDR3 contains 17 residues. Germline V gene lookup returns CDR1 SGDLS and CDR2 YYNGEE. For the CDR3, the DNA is TGTGCCAGCAGCGTAGCCGGGAGACTAGCGGGTTACAATGAGCAGTTCTTC. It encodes CASSVAGRLAGYNEQFF.

The chain's CDR3 is CSFRLQETQYF. CDR3 bases: TGCAGTTTTAGGTTGCAAGAGACCCAGTACTTC. The chain carries TRBV20-1 and TRBJ2-5; D is undetermined. The CDR3 contains 11 residues. Germline CDR1 reads DFQATT; CDR2 reads SNEGSKA (reference sequence). Trimming removed 8 bases from V and 2 bases from J, with 9 bases in between.

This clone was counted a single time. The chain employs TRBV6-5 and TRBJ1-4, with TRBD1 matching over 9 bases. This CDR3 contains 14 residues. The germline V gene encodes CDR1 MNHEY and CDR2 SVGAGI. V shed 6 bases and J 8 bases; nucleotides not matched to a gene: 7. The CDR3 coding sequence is TGTGCCAGCAGCACCGGGACAGGGTGGGAAAAACTGTTTTTT. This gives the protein CASSTGTGWEKLFF.

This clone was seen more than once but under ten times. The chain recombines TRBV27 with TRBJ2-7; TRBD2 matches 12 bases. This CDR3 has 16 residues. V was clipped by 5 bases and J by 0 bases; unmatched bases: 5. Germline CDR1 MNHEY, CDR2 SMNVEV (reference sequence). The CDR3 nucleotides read TGTGCCAGCAGTGGGACTAGCGGGTCACTCTCCTACGAGCAGTACTTC. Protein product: CASSGTSGSLSYEQYF.

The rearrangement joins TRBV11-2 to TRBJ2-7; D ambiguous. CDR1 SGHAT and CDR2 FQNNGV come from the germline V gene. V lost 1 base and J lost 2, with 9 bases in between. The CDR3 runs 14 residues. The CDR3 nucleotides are TGTGCCAGCAGCTTAGGGCCGGGCACCTACGAGCAGTACTTC. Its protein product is CASSLGPGTYEQYF.

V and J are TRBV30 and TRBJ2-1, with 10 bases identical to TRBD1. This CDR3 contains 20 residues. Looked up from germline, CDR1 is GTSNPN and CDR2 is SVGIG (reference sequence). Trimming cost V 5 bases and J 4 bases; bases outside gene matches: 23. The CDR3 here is CAWALYRQGAWGRSYNEQFF. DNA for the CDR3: TGTGCCTGGGCCCTTTACAGACAGGGGGCCTGGGGGAGGTCTTACAATGAGCAGTTCTTC.

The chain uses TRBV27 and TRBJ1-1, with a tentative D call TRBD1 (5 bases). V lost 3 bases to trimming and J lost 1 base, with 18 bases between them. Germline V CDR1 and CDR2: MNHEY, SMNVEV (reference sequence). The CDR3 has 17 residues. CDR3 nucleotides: TGTGCCAGCAGTTTTTCCGGATCGGGACCCAGGAACACTGAAGCTTTCTTT. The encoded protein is CASSFSGSGPRNTEAFF.

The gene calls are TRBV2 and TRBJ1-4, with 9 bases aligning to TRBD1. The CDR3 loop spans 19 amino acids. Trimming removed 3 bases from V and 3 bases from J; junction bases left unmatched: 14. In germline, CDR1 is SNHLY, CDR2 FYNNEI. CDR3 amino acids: CASSDSAVQGAGSNEKLFF. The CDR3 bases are TGTGCCAGCAGTGATTCCGCCGTACAGGGGGCAGGATCTAATGAAAAACTGTTTTTT.

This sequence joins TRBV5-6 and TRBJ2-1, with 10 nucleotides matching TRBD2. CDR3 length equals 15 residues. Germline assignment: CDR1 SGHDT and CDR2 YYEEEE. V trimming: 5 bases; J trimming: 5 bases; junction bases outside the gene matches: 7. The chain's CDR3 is CASRQAGGPHNEQFF. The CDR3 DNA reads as TGTGCCAGCAGACAAGCGGGAGGGCCCCACAATGAGCAGTTCTTC.

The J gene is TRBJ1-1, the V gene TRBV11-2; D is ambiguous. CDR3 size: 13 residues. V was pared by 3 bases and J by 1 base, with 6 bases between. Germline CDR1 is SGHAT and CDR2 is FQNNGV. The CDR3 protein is CASSLIRNTEAFF. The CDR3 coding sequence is TGTGCCAGCAGCTTGATCAGGAACACTGAAGCTTTCTTT.